This T cell receptor beta chain was recovered during a study of beta chain features in type 1 diabetes. About this clone: As yet, its antigen is unknown.

The entirety of the isolated RNA underwent reverse transcription, so expressed TCRB transcripts were sequenced. This table comes from immunoSEQ multiplex PCR, and its TCRdb copy is limited to in-frame clones, with some not included. The sample holds around 41,000 clones, approximately 61% seen once. Overall study results and limits: For Type 1 diabetes patients, all four CD4+ subsets carried TCRB CDR3s that were moderately but significantly shorter. Sampled from patients, naive, central memory and Treg TCRB repertoires appeared more similar than those sampled from healthy donors.

The CDR3 runs to 17 residues. Germline CDR1 reads SNHLY; CDR2 reads FYNNEI. Trimming left V 5 bases short and J 0 bases short, with 20 bases between. The sequenced material came from Tregs from blood. The J gene is TRBJ2-7, the V gene TRBV2; maybe TRBD1 (6 bases). The receptor comes from a man aged 25-45 years with type 1 diabetes. Some clones in this sample may be carry-over from other donors' samples. CDR3 in amino acids: CASSKRPPQGNSYEQYF. CDR3 bases: TGTGCCAGCAGTAAGAGACCTCCACAGGGAAACTCCTACGAGCAGTACTTC. Full variable domain (outside the CDR3, taken from reference TRBV2 and TRBJ2-7): EPEVTQTPSHQVTQMGQEVILRCVPISNHLYFYWYRQILGQKVEFLVSFYNNEISEKSEIFDDQFSVERPDGSNFTLKIRSTKLEDSAMYFCASSKRPPQGNSYEQYFGPGTRLTVT.